This T cell receptor beta chain is drawn from a study of control samples from healthy donors and cancer patients. CDR1 is SNHLY and CDR2 is FYNNEI in the germline V gene. The V gene lost 6 bases and the J gene lost 10 bases, with 13 bases spanning the gap. This CDR3 has 13 amino acids. Here immunoSEQ multiplex PCR was the method, and the copy in TCRdb shows in-frame clones only, minus some. The sample shows about 10,000 clones, just over 90% of them seen only once. The TCR sequence derives from a man between 60 and 75 years old with colorectal cancer. The sample consisted of PBMCs. The gene calls are TRBV2 and TRBJ1-6; D call uncertain. CDR3 region: CASRGYVRSPLHF. As DNA, the CDR3 is TGTGCCAGCAGGGGGTACGTCCGGTCACCCCTCCACTTT.